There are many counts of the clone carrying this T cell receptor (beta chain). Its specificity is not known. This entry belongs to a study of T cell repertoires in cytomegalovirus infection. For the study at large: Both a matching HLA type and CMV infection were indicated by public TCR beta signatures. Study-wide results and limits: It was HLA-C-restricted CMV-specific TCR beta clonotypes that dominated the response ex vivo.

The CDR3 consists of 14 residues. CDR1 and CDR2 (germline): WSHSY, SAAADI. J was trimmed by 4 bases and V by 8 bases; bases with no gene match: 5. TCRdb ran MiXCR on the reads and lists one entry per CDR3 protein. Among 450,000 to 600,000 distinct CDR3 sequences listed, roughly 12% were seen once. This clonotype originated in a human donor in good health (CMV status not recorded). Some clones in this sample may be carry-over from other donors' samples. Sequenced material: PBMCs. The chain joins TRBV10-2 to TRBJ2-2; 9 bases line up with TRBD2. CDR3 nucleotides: TGCGCCAGCCGACTAGCGGACCGCACCGGGGAGCTGTTTTTT. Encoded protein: CASRLADRTGELFF.